This T cell receptor (beta chain) was captured by sequencing in a study of blood T cell repertoires in COVID-19. Looking at the study overall: Donors in the United States, Italy and Spain gave samples during acute or convalescent COVID-19. Sources were T cells, B-cell-depleted T cells, or PBMCs; the material itself was cDNA or gDNA.

The CDR3 covers 15 residues. Germline V gene sequence: CDR1 LGHDT, CDR2 YNNKEL (reference sequence). V shed 2 bases, J shed 7 bases, and the junction held 10 bases outside the gene matches. Original processing methods: How many nucleated cells were present was estimated from reference gene primer amplification. Sequencing was performed with immunoSEQ multiplex PCR; in TCRdb, only in-frame clones are kept and a portion is missing. That table gives V, J and clone size, and the DNA gave D and trimming. The sample yields 250,000 or so clones, about 89% seen once. This chain joins TRBV3-1 (or the pseudogene TRBV3-2) and TRBJ2-5; 7 bases align to TRBD2. Sequencing was performed on PBMCs or T cells enriched from blood (not recorded which). This clonotype was obtained from a human donor in a cohort exposed to, infected with or recovered from COVID-19 (not recorded which). The donor label of this sample is uncertain. This chain's CDR3 is CASSQREGLFWTQYF. CDR3 DNA sequence: TGTGCCAGCAGCCAAAGGGAGGGGCTTTTTTGGACCCAGTACTTC.